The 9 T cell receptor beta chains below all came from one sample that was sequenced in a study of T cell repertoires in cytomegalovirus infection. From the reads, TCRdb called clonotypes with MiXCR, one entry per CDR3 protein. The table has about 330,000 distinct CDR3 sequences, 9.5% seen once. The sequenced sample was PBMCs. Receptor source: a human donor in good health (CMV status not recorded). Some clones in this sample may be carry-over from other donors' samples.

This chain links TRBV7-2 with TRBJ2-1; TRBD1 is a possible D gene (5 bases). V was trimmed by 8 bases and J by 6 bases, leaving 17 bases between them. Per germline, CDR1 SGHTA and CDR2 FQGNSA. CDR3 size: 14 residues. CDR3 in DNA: TGTGCCAGCGGAACGAGGACATGGTCCAATGAGCAGTTCTTC. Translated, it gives CASGTRTWSNEQFF.

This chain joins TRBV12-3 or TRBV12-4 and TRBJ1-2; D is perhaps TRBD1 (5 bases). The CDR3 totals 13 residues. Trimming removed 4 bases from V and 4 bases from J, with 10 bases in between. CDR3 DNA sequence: TGTGCCAGCAGTTCGCGGGACGTCTATGGCTACACCTTC. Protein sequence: CASSSRDVYGYTF.

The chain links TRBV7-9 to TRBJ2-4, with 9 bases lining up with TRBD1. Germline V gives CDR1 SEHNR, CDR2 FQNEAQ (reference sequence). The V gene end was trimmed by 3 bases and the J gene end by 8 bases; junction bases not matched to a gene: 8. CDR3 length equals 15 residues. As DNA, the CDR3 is TGTGCCAGCAGCTTTGGGGACAGGGAGTGGGACATTCAGTACTTC. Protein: CASSFGDREWDIQYF.

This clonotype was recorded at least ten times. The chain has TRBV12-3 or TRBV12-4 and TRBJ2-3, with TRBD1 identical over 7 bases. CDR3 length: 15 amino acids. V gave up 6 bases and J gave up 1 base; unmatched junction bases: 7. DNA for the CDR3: TGTGCCAGCAGCCAAGGGGGCAGGGGCACAGATACGCAGTATTTT. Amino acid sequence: CASSQGGRGTDTQYF.

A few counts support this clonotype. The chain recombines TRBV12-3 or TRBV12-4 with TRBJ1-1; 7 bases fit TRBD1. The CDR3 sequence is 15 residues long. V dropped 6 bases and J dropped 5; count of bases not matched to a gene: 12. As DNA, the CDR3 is TGTGCCAGCAGCTTCCCCCAGGGGGTAGAGACTGAAGCTTTCTTT. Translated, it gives CASSFPQGVETEAFF.

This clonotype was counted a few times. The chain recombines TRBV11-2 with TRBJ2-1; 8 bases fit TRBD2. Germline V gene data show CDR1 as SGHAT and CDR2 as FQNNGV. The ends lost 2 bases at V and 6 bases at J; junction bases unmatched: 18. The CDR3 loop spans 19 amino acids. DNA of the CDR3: TGTGCCAGCAGCTTATTAGAGATGCGGGGACTAGGGTGGGGCAATGAGCAGTTCTTC. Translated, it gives CASSLLEMRGLGWGNEQFF.

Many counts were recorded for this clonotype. The CDR3 nucleotides are TGTGCCAGCAGCAACGGAGCGGGGGCCTACAATGAGCAGTTCTTC. Its protein is CASSNGAGAYNEQFF. This chain connects TRBV7-2 to TRBJ2-1, with 8 bases aligning to TRBD2. Germline V gives CDR1 SGHTA, CDR2 FQGNSA. The CDR3 extends over 15 amino acids. The trim removed 5 bases at V and 2 bases at J, leaving 5 bases unmatched. The full variable domain, its missing parts supplied by reference TRBV7-2 and TRBJ2-1, is GAGVSQSPSNKVTEKGKDVELRCDPISGHTALYWYRQSLGQGLEFLIYFQGNSAPDKSGLPSDRFSAERTGGSVSTLTIQRTQQEDSAVYLCASSNGAGAYNEQFFGPGTRLTVL.

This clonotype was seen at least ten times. CDR3 loop: CASSSDRATYNEQFF. DNA for the CDR3: TGTGCCAGCAGCTCAGACAGGGCCACCTACAATGAGCAGTTCTTC. This sequence joins TRBV7-2 and TRBJ2-1; TRBD1 matches at 7 bases. V trimming: 4 bases; J trimming: 2 bases; junction bases outside the gene matches: 5. Per germline, CDR1 SGHTA and CDR2 FQGNSA. CDR3 size: 15 residues.

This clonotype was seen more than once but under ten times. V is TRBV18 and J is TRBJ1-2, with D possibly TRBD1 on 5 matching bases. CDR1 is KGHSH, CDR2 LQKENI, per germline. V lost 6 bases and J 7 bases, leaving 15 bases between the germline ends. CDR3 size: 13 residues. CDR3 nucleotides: TGTGCCAGCTCCCGGGCGGGGACTATTGGCTACACCTTC. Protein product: CASSRAGTIGYTF.